The T cell receptor (beta chain) under discussion was sequenced for a study of cytomegalovirus exposure and HLA in healthy donors. The V and J ends lost 5 bases and 4 bases respectively, with 11 bases between them. The CDR3 loop spans 12 amino acids. Germline V lookup: CDR1 SQVTM, CDR2 ANQGSEA. The data were produced by immunoSEQ multiplex PCR, yet TCRdb's version contains in-frame clones alone and is incomplete. The sample contains 150,000 to 200,000 clones, around 86% of which appear only once. V and J are TRBV29-1 and TRBJ1-1; D not resolved. Sequencing was carried out using PBMCs. The receptor was derived from a man aged 30-40 years in good health and CMV-seropositive. DNA for the CDR3: TGCAGCGTTCAAATGGGAGGCACTGAAGCTTTCTTT. As protein: CSVQMGGTEAFF.